The rows below give T cell receptor beta chains drawn from one sample of a study of CD8+ T cells in alopecia areata. Sequenced by immunoSEQ multiplex PCR; TCRdb stores in-frame clones only, minus some. The sample shows approximately 150,000 clones, 45% to 60% of them seen only once. Sequenced sample: CD4+ T cells sorted from blood. Receptor source: a human donor in good health. Both conserved end residues are part of each CDR3. The D gene is left open where the match is weak. Expanded clones are given a class, and other clones once, few, many or no size at all.

>-|12|TRBV29-1|TRBJ2-1|-
CSGEPLHNEQFF
TGCAGCGGTGAACCTCTCCACAATGAGCAGTTCTTC
>-|12|TRBV29-1|TRBJ2-7|-
CSVLKGEREQYF
TGCAGCGTCCTAAAGGGGGAGCGAGAGCAGTACTTC
>-|13|TRBV4-1|TRBJ1-5|-
CASSQVPGEPQHF
TGCGCCAGCAGCCAAGTTCCAGGGGAGCCCCAGCATTTT
>TRBD1|14|TRBV25-1|TRBJ2-7|-
CASSAGQGPYEQYF
TGTGCCAGCAGTGCGGGACAGGGACCCTACGAGCAGTACTTC
>TRBD1|16|TRBV28|TRBJ2-5|-
CASSLGTGVPQETQYF
TGTGCCAGCAGTTTGGGGACAGGGGTCCCACAAGAGACCCAGTACTTC
>-|13|TRBV29-1|TRBJ2-5|-
CSVANRESYPQYF
TGCAGCGTTGCAAACCGGGAGTCGTATCCCCAGTACTTC
>-|13|TRBV18|TRBJ1-4|few
CASSPSRGEKLFF
TGTGCCAGCTCACCATCAAGGGGTGAAAAACTGTTTTTT
>TRBD1|16|TRBV7-9|TRBJ2-7|-
CASSSLDRGLSYEQYF
TGTGCCAGCAGCTCACTGGACAGGGGGCTCTCCTACGAGCAGTACTTC
>TRBD2|16|TRBV29-1|TRBJ2-3|-
CSVQSGTSGSTDTQYF
TGCAGCGTGCAAAGCGGGACTAGCGGTAGCACAGATACGCAGTATTTT
>-|16|TRBV18|TRBJ1-1|-
CASSPILTGTNTEAFF
TGTGCCAGCTCACCAATCCTGACGGGGACGAACACTGAAGCTTTCTTT
>TRBD1|15|TRBV30|TRBJ2-5|-
CAWAAGTGIGETQYF
TGTGCCTGGGCCGCCGGGACAGGGATAGGAGAGACCCAGTACTTC
>-|16|TRBV30|TRBJ2-6|-
CAWSVRGRSGANVLTF
TGTGCCTGGAGTGTGCGAGGGAGGTCTGGGGCCAACGTCCTGACTTTC
>-|14|TRBV30|TRBJ2-7|-
CAWSSDWRSYEQYF
TGTGCCTGGAGTTCCGATTGGCGCTCCTACGAGCAGTACTTC
>-|13|TRBV29-1|TRBJ2-6|-
CSVYSSGANVLTF
TGCAGCGTGTACAGCTCTGGGGCCAACGTCCTGACTTTC
>-|14|TRBV14|TRBJ2-1|-
CASSQESSSHEQFF
TGTGCCAGCAGCCAAGAGTCTAGCTCGCATGAGCAGTTCTTC
>-|13|TRBV30|TRBJ1-5|few
CASRTFPNQPQHF
TGTGCCTCCCGGACATTCCCCAATCAGCCCCAGCATTTT
>TRBD2|13|TRBV25-1|TRBJ2-7|-
CASLPSGRGEQYF
TGTGCCAGCCTACCTAGCGGCCGGGGGGAGCAGTACTTC
>-|15|TRBV29-1|TRBJ2-6|-
CSVAVFRSGANVLTF
TGCAGCGTTGCTGTGTTTCGCTCTGGGGCCAACGTCCTGACTTTC
>TRBD1|12|TRBV30|TRBJ2-5|-
CAWSTGGETQYF
TGTGCCTGGAGTACAGGGGGGGAGACCCAGTACTTC
>-|14|TRBV5-1|TRBJ2-7|-
CASSFGAGSYEQYF
TGCGCCAGCAGCTTCGGGGCGGGGTCCTACGAGCAGTACTTC
>-|14|TRBV6-8|TRBJ2-7|-
CASSYESGLPEQYF
TGTGCCAGCAGTTACGAATCGGGACTCCCCGAGCAGTACTTC
>-|14|TRBV6-5|TRBJ1-5|-
CASRRDGSNQPQHF
TGTGCCAGTCGGCGGGACGGTAGCAATCAGCCCCAGCATTTT
>TRBD1|15|TRBV19|TRBJ1-1|-
CASSVRGTSAPEAFF
TGTGCCAGTAGTGTCAGGGGGACCTCAGCCCCTGAAGCTTTCTTT
>TRBD1|14|TRBV2|TRBJ2-3|-
CASSGTGQADTQYF
TGTGCCAGCAGCGGGACAGGGCAAGCAGATACGCAGTATTTT
>-|14|TRBV18|TRBJ2-1|few
CASSPEGGRDEQFF
TGTGCCAGCTCACCGGAGGGAGGCCGGGATGAGCAGTTCTTC
>TRBD2|15|TRBV6-5|TRBJ2-7|few
CASSSPGLVSYEQYF
TGTGCCAGCAGTTCTCCGGGACTAGTTTCCTACGAGCAGTACTTC
>TRBD2|19|TRBV27|TRBJ2-5|-
CASSLRLTSGRGSQETQYF
TGTGCCAGCAGTTTACGTTTAACTAGCGGGAGAGGTTCGCAAGAGACCCAGTACTTC
>-|12|TRBV29-1|TRBJ1-1|-
CSVEDWQPEAFF
TGCAGCGTTGAAGATTGGCAGCCTGAAGCTTTCTTT
>TRBD1|19|TRBV2|TRBJ1-2|-
CASSEALRYRGKVQNGYTF
TGTGCCAGCAGTGAAGCGCTTCGGTACAGGGGAAAGGTTCAGAATGGCTACACCTTC
>-|14|TRBV5-4|TRBJ1-5|few
CASRAAGTNQPQHF
TGTGCCAGCAGGGCCGCGGGGACTAATCAGCCCCAGCATTTT
>-|15|TRBV14|TRBJ2-6|-
CASSQEVTGANVLTF
TGTGCCAGCAGCCAAGAAGTTACTGGGGCCAACGTCCTGACTTTC
>TRBD1|13|TRBV6-5|TRBJ1-5|few
CASGDRASQPQHF
TGTGCCAGCGGCGACAGGGCGAGTCAGCCCCAGCATTTT
>TRBD1|14|TRBV29-1|TRBJ1-5|-
CSVITGVRNQPQHF
TGCAGCGTGATAACAGGGGTTAGGAATCAGCCCCAGCATTTT
>-|14|TRBV29-1|TRBJ2-7|-
CSVGGLSGFYEQYF
TGCAGCGTTGGGGGATTATCCGGATTCTACGAGCAGTACTTC
>-|14|TRBV27|TRBJ1-1|-
CASSFQGGGKVAFF
TGTGCCAGCAGTTTCCAGGGTGGGGGGAAAGTAGCTTTCTTT
>-|13|TRBV27|TRBJ1-1|-
CASSLRVLTEAFF
TGTGCCAGCAGTTTGAGGGTTTTGACTGAAGCTTTCTTT
>TRBD2|13|TRBV15|TRBJ2-5|-
CAIRTSGTETQYF
TGTGCCATTCGGACTAGCGGGACAGAGACCCAGTACTTC
>-|11|TRBV11-2|TRBJ1-2|-
CASSLDSHPTF
TGTGCCAGCAGTCTTGACTCGCATCCTACCTTC
>-|13|TRBV2|TRBJ2-7|-
CASRDSGAYEQYF
TGTGCCAGCAGGGACAGCGGGGCCTACGAGCAGTACTTC
>TRBD2|14|TRBV25-1|TRBJ2-5|-
CASRAGRGEETQYF
TGTGCCAGCAGAGCCGGACGGGGGGAAGAGACCCAGTACTTC
>-|12|TRBV29-1|TRBJ1-2|-
CSVDSPNYGYTF
TGCAGCGTTGATTCCCCAAACTATGGCTACACCTTC
>-|15|TRBV25-1|TRBJ2-7|-
CASRGSGTSSYEQYF
TGTGCCAGCAGGGGGTCCGGGACCTCCTCCTACGAGCAGTACTTC
>-|13|TRBV11-2|TRBJ1-1|-
CASSSPGRTQAFF
TGTGCCAGCAGCTCGCCGGGACGTACACAGGCTTTCTTT
>TRBD1|14|TRBV5-1|TRBJ1-1|-
CASSTGTGEYEAFF
TGCGCCAGCAGCACCGGGACAGGGGAATATGAAGCTTTCTTT
>-|15|TRBV9|TRBJ2-5|-
CASSVGRAREETQYF
TGTGCCAGCAGCGTAGGCCGGGCGCGGGAAGAGACCCAGTACTTC
>-|12|TRBV18|TRBJ2-7|-
CASSPQLGEQYF
TGTGCCAGCTCACCACAGCTCGGGGAGCAGTACTTC
>TRBD2|13|TRBV30|TRBJ2-7|-
CAWTSGRTHEQYF
TGTGCCTGGACTAGCGGGAGGACCCACGAGCAGTACTTC
>-|16|TRBV25-1|TRBJ2-1|-
CASSELRGSTYNEQFF
TGTGCCAGCAGTGAATTACGGGGGTCCACCTACAATGAGCAGTTCTTC
>-|12|TRBV5-1|TRBJ2-1|-
CASSDPGDEQFF
TGCGCCAGCAGCGACCCGGGCGATGAGCAGTTCTTC
>-|14|TRBV29-1|TRBJ2-6|few
CSVDGGAGANVLTF
TGCAGCGTCGACGGAGGGGCTGGGGCCAACGTCCTGACTTTC
>TRBD2|13|TRBV15|TRBJ2-5|-
CATRTSGTETQYF
TGTGCCACGCGGACTAGCGGGACAGAGACCCAGTACTTC
>-|14|TRBV18|TRBJ2-7|-
CASSPGAGAYEQYF
TGTGCCAGCTCACCTGGAGCGGGTGCCTACGAGCAGTACTTC
>-|14|TRBV7-2|TRBJ2-6|few
CASSLPRGANVLTF
TGTGCCAGCAGCTTACCTCGTGGGGCCAACGTCCTGACTTTC
>-|11|TRBV11-2|TRBJ2-7|-
CASGGAYEQYF
TGTGCCAGCGGGGGAGCCTACGAGCAGTACTTC
>TRBD2|17|TRBV5-4|TRBJ2-3|-
CASSAQGGREARETQYF
TGTGCCAGCAGCGCGCAAGGCGGGCGGGAGGCCAGAGAAACGCAGTATTTT
>TRBD1|16|TRBV7-2|TRBJ1-2|-
CASMAKGAGRGYGYTF
TGTGCCAGCATGGCGAAGGGGGCAGGAAGAGGCTATGGCTACACCTTC
>TRBD1|15|TRBV11-2|TRBJ2-1|-
CASSQGQGISNEQFF
TGTGCCAGCAGCCAGGGACAGGGGATAAGCAATGAGCAGTTCTTC